These T cell receptor beta chains were read from a single sample in a study of T cell responses to AZD1222 COVID-19 vaccine. The protocol was immunoSEQ multiplex PCR, while the TCRdb copy is restricted to in-frame clones and leaves out a portion. The table includes approximately 220,000 clones, approximately 94% detected once. Sequencing was performed on peripheral blood, taken on day 0 of MenACWY control vaccination. These receptors came from an adult in good health. Each CDR3 is given with its conserved first and last residue. Each record gives: J gene, clone size, D gene, V gene, CDR3 DNA, CDR3 protein. A D gene is named only where the DNA matches it firmly. A row's size may be missing; if present it is once, few, many or a size class.

>TRBJ1-6|NA|NA|TRBV2
TGTGCCAGCAGTGCGTATGGACCCCTCCACTTT
CASSAYGPLHF
>TRBJ1-1|NA|NA|TRBV3-1/TRBV3-2
TGTGCCAGCAGCCCCGCGGCCCGGAACACTGAAGCTTTCTTT
CASSPAARNTEAFF
>TRBJ1-5|NA|NA|TRBV6-5
TGTGCCAGCAGTTACGTATCAGGGATTCAGCCCCAGCATTTT
CASSYVSGIQPQHF
>TRBJ1-1|once|NA|TRBV5-1
TGCGCCAGCAGCCAGAACACTGAAGCTTTCTTT
CASSQNTEAFF
>TRBJ1-1|NA|NA|TRBV30
TGTGCCTGGCTGAGGAACACTGAAGCTTTCTTT
CAWLRNTEAFF
>TRBJ1-4|NA|NA|TRBV5-5
TGTGCCAGCAGCTCCCCTGGGATGCCCAATGAAAAACTGTTTTTT
CASSSPGMPNEKLFF
>TRBJ2-7|NA|TRBD1|TRBV15
TGTGCCACCAGCAGTGACAGGGGGCGCTACGAGCAGTACTTC
CATSSDRGRYEQYF
>TRBJ2-2|NA|NA|TRBV27
TGTGCCAGCAGTTCTCAACCTACGGTCACCGGGGAGCTGTTTTTT
CASSSQPTVTGELFF
>TRBJ1-5|NA|NA|TRBV2
TGTGCCAGCAGTGAGTGGAGTAGCAATCAGCCCCAGCATTTT
CASSEWSSNQPQHF
>TRBJ1-6|NA|TRBD1|TRBV15
TGTGCCACCAGCAGAGATCGGGGCGTTCGCCGGGACAGGGATTCACCCCTCCACTTT
CATSRDRGVRRDRDSPLHF
>TRBJ1-6|once|NA|TRBV5-1
TGCGCCAGCAGCTTGGGTCGCTGGGGTGAGTCACCCCTCCACTTT
CASSLGRWGESPLHF
>TRBJ2-1|NA|NA|TRBV5-1
TGCGCCAGCAGCTTGGAACAGCGGATAAACAATGAGCAGTTCTTC
CASSLEQRINNEQFF
>TRBJ1-4|NA|NA|TRBV10-2
TGCGCCAGCAGGAGTGGTGCAACTAATGAAAAACTGTTTTTT
CASRSGATNEKLFF
>TRBJ1-5|NA|NA|TRBV30
TGTGCCTGGAGTGTACTCGGGGTTGGCCAGCCCCAGCATTTT
CAWSVLGVGQPQHF
>TRBJ1-2|NA|TRBD1|TRBV10-1
TGCGCCAGCAGTGGGGACAGGGAAGGCTACACCTTC
CASSGDREGYTF
>TRBJ1-1|NA|NA|TRBV29-1
TGCAGCGTGAGGACACCGAACACTGAAGCTTTCTTT
CSVRTPNTEAFF
>TRBJ2-1|NA|NA|TRBV15
TGTGCCACCAGCAGAGATCTCCTAAATGAGCAGTTCTTC
CATSRDLLNEQFF
>TRBJ1-5|NA|NA|TRBV6-5
TGTGCCAGCACGAGGTCAGTCAATCAGCCCCAGCATTTT
CASTRSVNQPQHF
>TRBJ2-5|NA|TRBD2|TRBV6-5
TGTGCCAGCAGTAGTACCGGGACTAGGGAAGAGACCCAGTACTTC
CASSSTGTREETQYF
>TRBJ2-5|NA|TRBD2|TRBV5-4
TGTGCCAGCAGCCAAAGGAGCGGGGAGGGTCAAGAGACCCAGTACTTC
CASSQRSGEGQETQYF
>TRBJ1-1|NA|NA|TRBV5-1
TGCGCCAGCAGCTTGGCCGGGGCCTCCCGCGCTTTCTTT
CASSLAGASRAFF
>TRBJ1-4|NA|NA|TRBV12-3/TRBV12-4
TGTGCCAGCACCAATGGGGCGTTCGAGAAACTGTTTTTT
CASTNGAFEKLFF
>TRBJ1-1|NA|NA|TRBV12-3/TRBV12-4
TGTGCCAGCAGTCTGATGACAGTCACTGAAGCTTTCTTT
CASSLMTVTEAFF
>TRBJ2-3|NA|TRBD2|TRBV10-1
TGCGCCAGCTCGGGGGGGGGCCCCACAGATACGCAGTATTTT
CASSGGGPTDTQYF
>TRBJ1-1|once|NA|TRBV7-9
TGTGCCAGCAGCTTAGACTTAACCATGAACACTGAAGCTTTCTTT
CASSLDLTMNTEAFF
>TRBJ1-4|NA|NA|TRBV7-9
TGTGCCAGCAGCTTAACCGGGACATCTAATGAAAAACTGTTTTTT
CASSLTGTSNEKLFF
>TRBJ2-5|NA|TRBD1|TRBV5-5
TGTGCCAGCAGCTTAAGACAGGGCAATCTGAAGACCCAGTACTTC
CASSLRQGNLKTQYF
>TRBJ2-5|NA|NA|TRBV6-5
TGTGCCAGCAGCCGGCGGTACCAAGAGACCCAGTACTTC
CASSRRYQETQYF
>TRBJ2-7|few|NA|TRBV4-1
TGCGCCAGCAGCCAAGTAGGTCGGACGGCTTCCTACGAGCAGTACTTC
CASSQVGRTASYEQYF
>TRBJ1-5|NA|TRBD1|TRBV6-2/TRBV6-3
TGTGCCAGCAGTATACTGTCAAGGACAGGGGGAATAAATCAGCCCCAGCATTTT
CASSILSRTGGINQPQHF
>TRBJ1-6|NA|NA|TRBV10-1
TGCGCCAGCAGTGAAAGCGCCCGGAGGGGTTCACCCCTCCACTTT
CASSESARRGSPLHF
>TRBJ2-5|NA|TRBD2|TRBV13
TGTGCCAGCAGCTCACCGGGGGGGGCTGGAGAGACCCAGTACTTC
CASSSPGGAGETQYF
>TRBJ1-1|few|TRBD1|TRBV19
TGTGCCAGTAGCGGACAGGTGAACACTGAAGCTTTCTTT
CASSGQVNTEAFF
>TRBJ1-5|NA|NA|TRBV19
TGTGCCAGTAGTTCAGGTTGGGCTCAGCCCCAGCATTTT
CASSSGWAQPQHF
>TRBJ2-2|NA|TRBD1|TRBV4-1
TGCGCCAGCAGCCTAGGGAGACAGGGTTACACCGGGGAGCTGTTTTTT
CASSLGRQGYTGELFF
>TRBJ2-7|NA|TRBD2|TRBV10-3
TGTGCCATCAGGCTAGCGGGGGGTTACGAGCAGTACTTC
CAIRLAGGYEQYF
>TRBJ2-1|NA|NA|TRBV5-4
TGTGCCAGCAGCTTAGGGGGGGGATACAATGAGCAGTTCTTC
CASSLGGGYNEQFF
>TRBJ2-5|NA|NA|TRBV5-5
TGTGCCAGCAGCTTGTGGGCGGGTGCCCAGTACTTC
CASSLWAGAQYF
>TRBJ2-5|NA|NA|TRBV6-5
TGTGCCAGCAGTTACTCGCCTCGGGGCCAAGAGACCCAGTACTTC
CASSYSPRGQETQYF
>TRBJ2-5|NA|NA|TRBV4-1
TGCGCCAGCAGCCTCTCGATTGTGGGGACAGAGACCCAGTACTTC
CASSLSIVGTETQYF
>TRBJ2-5|NA|NA|TRBV2
TGTGCCAGCAGTGAACCGGGTTCGGAGACCCAGTACTTC
CASSEPGSETQYF
>TRBJ1-4|NA|NA|TRBV5-6
TGTGCCAGCAACCCCCGGGGCGGTGAAAAACTGTTTTTT
CASNPRGGEKLFF
>TRBJ2-1|NA|NA|TRBV9
TGTGCCAGCAGCGTTAGTTCTGTTGGGAATGAGCAGTTCTTC
CASSVSSVGNEQFF
>TRBJ2-6|NA|NA|TRBV2
TGTGCCAGCCGCGACAGCTCTGGGGCCAACGTCCTGACTTTC
CASRDSSGANVLTF
>TRBJ1-1|NA|NA|TRBV11-2
TGTGCCAGCAGCTTCGACAGGACTGAAGCTTTCTTT
CASSFDRTEAFF
>TRBJ1-1|NA|NA|TRBV27
TGTGCCAGCAGTCTCGGGCTCTACAAGGACACTGAAGCTTTCTTT
CASSLGLYKDTEAFF
>TRBJ1-1|NA|NA|TRBV6-5
TGTGCCAGCAGTTACTCTTCAGGCACGAACACTGAAGCTTTCTTT
CASSYSSGTNTEAFF
>TRBJ1-1|NA|NA|TRBV18
TGTGCCAGCTCACCGGGAGGGGCGGATAACACTGAAGCTTTCTTT
CASSPGGADNTEAFF
>TRBJ2-1|NA|NA|TRBV7-2
TGTGCCAGCAGCTTTCTGTCCAGTAGCAATGAGCAGTTCTTC
CASSFLSSSNEQFF
>TRBJ2-7|once|NA|TRBV7-9
TGTGCCAGCAGCTTAGTGGCCTCCACCTACGAGCAGTACTTC
CASSLVASTYEQYF
>TRBJ2-3|NA|NA|TRBV2
TGTGCCAGCGGTGCCGGGACCCGGGTGAGCACAGATACGCAGTATTTT
CASGAGTRVSTDTQYF
>TRBJ2-1|NA|NA|TRBV11-3
TGTGCCAGCAGCTTGGCCGTCCCGATCTCCTACAATGAGCAGTTCTTC
CASSLAVPISYNEQFF
>TRBJ1-4|NA|NA|TRBV19
TGTGCCAGTAGTATCTTGGGCGGACGGGATGAAAAACTGTTTTTT
CASSILGGRDEKLFF
>TRBJ1-4|NA|TRBD1|TRBV18
TGTGCCAGCTCTTCCGGGACAGGGGCGTCGGAAAAACTGTTTTTT
CASSSGTGASEKLFF